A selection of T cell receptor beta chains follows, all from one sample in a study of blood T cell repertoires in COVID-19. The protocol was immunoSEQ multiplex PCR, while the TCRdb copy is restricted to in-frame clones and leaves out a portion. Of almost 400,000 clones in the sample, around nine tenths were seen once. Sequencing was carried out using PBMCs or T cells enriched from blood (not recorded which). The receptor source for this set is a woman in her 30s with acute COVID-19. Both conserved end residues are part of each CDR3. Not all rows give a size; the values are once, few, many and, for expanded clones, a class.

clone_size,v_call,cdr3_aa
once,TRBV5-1,CASSLFWTGIYNEQFF
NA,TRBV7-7,CASSSRGGGDTQYF
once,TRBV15,CATSTYGGGNEKLFF
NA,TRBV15,CATSEQGARGYTF
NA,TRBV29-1,CSVGASNEQYF
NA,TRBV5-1,CASSIETGYEQYF
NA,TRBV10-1,CASSPGGLNSQFF
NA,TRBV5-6,CASRFPWGAGYGYTF
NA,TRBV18,CASSPGQTYEQYF
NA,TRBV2,CASSDRRAGYGYTF
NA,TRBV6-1,CASSESGGWGYTF
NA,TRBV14,CASSLQENTEAFF
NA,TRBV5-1,CASSLPSEPGNTEAFF
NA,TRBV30,CAWKGQHTEAFF
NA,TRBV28,CASSTGTQSRPQHF
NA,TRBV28,CASSSPGGRFNEQFF
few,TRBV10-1,CASRRGGEQFF
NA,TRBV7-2,CASSLIFRDTEAFF
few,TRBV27,CASSFRGVPTDTQYF
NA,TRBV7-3,CASSLTAGVNTEAFF
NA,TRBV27,CASSFTGVMKYGYTF
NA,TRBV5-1,CASSSQQGNKAEAFF
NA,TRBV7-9,CASSLVQGSTDTQYF
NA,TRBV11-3,CASSLDRCGTGGKETQYF
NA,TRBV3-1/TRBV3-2,CASSFRTLTGNTIYF
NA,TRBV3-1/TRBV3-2,CASSQTKGAHNEQFF
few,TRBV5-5,CASSLGPGIYQPQHF
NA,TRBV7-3,CASSLTSRPSQDTQYF
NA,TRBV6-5,CASRGLGGANYEQYF